This TCR beta chain was sequenced in a study of PD-1 blockade in classical Hodgkin lymphoma. As for this clone: Its antigen is undetermined.

Some clones are missing from TCRdb's copy, which holds only in-frame ones; the method was immunoSEQ multiplex PCR. The sample contains about 27,000 clones, about four fifths of which appear only once. Autologous stem cell transplantation was followed by relapse in every patient, and brentuximab vedotin exposure varied. The patients, who had relapsed/refractory classical Hodgkin lymphoma, achieved best responses of complete response, partial response or progressive disease. Study outcomes and limitations: Nivolumab initiation under 1 year post-ASCT meant exclusion. TCR diversity in CD4+, not CD8+, cells rose significantly by C4D1. A reduction in baseline TCR diversity was reportedly seen in newly diagnosed patients relative to healthy donors.

Germline-derived CDR1 and CDR2 are MNHEY and SVGAGI. The CDR3 consists of 16 residues. V lost 2 bases and J lost 3; bases outside the gene matches: 8. V is TRBV6-5 and J is TRBJ1-2, with 8 positions matching TRBD1. The sample was peripheral blood mononuclear cells (PBMCs), taken before the second cycle of nivolumab. The source of this sequence is a human donor with classical Hodgkin lymphoma. This chain's CDR3 is CASSYALGQGDYGYTF. Here the CDR3 DNA reads TGTGCCAGCAGTTACGCCCTAGGACAGGGAGACTATGGCTACACCTTC.